A selection of T cell receptor beta chains follows, all from one sample in a study of CD8 T cells in Susac syndrome. In TCRdb, the immunoSEQ multiplex PCR reads were re-called with MiXCR into one record per CDR3 protein. The table records 150,000 to 200,000 distinct CDR3 sequences, around 96% of them present only once. Sequencing used CD4+ T cells from PBMCs. These receptors originate from a human donor in good health. Each CDR3 is given with its conserved first and last residue. The order of the fields is clone size, V gene, CDR3 length, D gene, J gene, CDR3 protein, CDR3 DNA. The D gene is left open where the match is weak. Clone size, where shown, is once, few, many, or a class for clones that have expanded.

>.|TRBV7-9|15|TRBD1|TRBJ2-5
CASSSYRGYRETQYF
TGTGCCAGCAGCTCCTACAGGGGGTATCGAGAGACCCAGTACTTC
>.|TRBV28|13|.|TRBJ2-7
CATTQDSSYEQYF
TGTGCCACCACACAGGATTCCTCCTACGAGCAGTACTTC
>.|TRBV4-2|17|.|TRBJ1-2
CASSQADALQDNYGYTF
TGTGCCAGCAGCCAAGCCGACGCACTTCAGGATAACTATGGCTACACCTTC
>.|TRBV7-2|12|.|TRBJ2-1
CASSLLYNEQFF
TGTGCCAGCAGCTTACTATACAATGAGCAGTTCTTC
>.|TRBV18|13|.|TRBJ2-4
CASSPGSKNIQYF
TGTGCCAGCTCACCAGGATCCAAAAACATTCAGTACTTC
>.|TRBV29-1|14|.|TRBJ2-1
CSVTLRGAYNEQFF
TGCAGCGTTACTTTACGCGGGGCATACAATGAGCAGTTCTTC
>.|TRBV6-5|12|.|TRBJ1-2
CASRTGLIGYTF
TGTGCCAGCAGAACGGGACTCATTGGCTACACCTTC
>.|TRBV7-2|16|TRBD2|TRBJ2-1
CASSLPGLAGGGEQFF
TGTGCCAGCAGCTTACCCGGACTAGCGGGAGGCGGTGAGCAGTTCTTC
>.|TRBV18|17|TRBD2|TRBJ2-5
CASSPALAATIQETQYF
TGTGCCAGCTCACCGGCCCTAGCGGCGACGATCCAAGAGACCCAGTACTTC
>.|TRBV24-1|15|TRBD1|TRBJ2-2
CATSALRGPAGELFF
TGTGCCACCAGTGCCCTCAGGGGGCCGGCCGGGGAGCTGTTTTTT
>.|TRBV3-1|13|.|TRBJ2-7
CASSQTAGVEQYF
TGTGCCAGCAGCCAAACCGCAGGGGTCGAGCAGTACTTC
>.|TRBV3-1|13|.|TRBJ1-3
CASSQEQVYTIYF
TGTGCCAGCAGCCAAGAACAGGTATACACCATATATTTT
>.|TRBV9|13|.|TRBJ2-7
CASSVTGIGEQYF
TGTGCCAGCAGCGTAACAGGGATTGGCGAGCAGTACTTC
>.|TRBV20-1|15|TRBD2|TRBJ2-7
CSARDRGTSGYEQYF
TGCAGTGCTAGAGATCGGGGGACTAGCGGCTACGAGCAGTACTTC
>.|TRBV20-1|15|TRBD1|TRBJ2-6
CSAPGQGSGANVLTF
TGCAGTGCTCCAGGACAGGGTTCTGGGGCCAACGTCCTGACTTTC
>once|TRBV29-1|17|TRBD2|TRBJ2-1
CSVEDTAGLASYNEQFF
TGCAGCGTTGAAGATACAGCCGGACTAGCGTCTTACAATGAGCAGTTCTTC
>.|TRBV28|12|TRBD1|TRBJ1-2
CASRTDRDGYTF
TGTGCCAGCAGAACCGACAGGGATGGCTACACCTTC
>.|TRBV29-1|14|TRBD1|TRBJ1-2
CSVTPGQGVSGYTF
TGCAGCGTGACACCGGGACAGGGGGTTAGTGGCTACACCTTC
>.|TRBV20-1|12|TRBD2|TRBJ2-5
CSAGGGVETQYF
TGCAGTGCCGGTGGGGGGGTGGAGACCCAGTACTTC
>.|TRBV30|15|.|TRBJ2-1
CAWDTDRSSYNEQFF
TGTGCCTGGGATACTGACAGAAGCTCCTACAATGAGCAGTTCTTC
>.|TRBV2|14|.|TRBJ2-2
CASSVTENTGELFF
TGTGCCAGCAGTGTTACAGAGAACACCGGGGAGCTGTTTTTT
>once|TRBV28|13|TRBD1|TRBJ1-5
CASSTGVNQPQHF
TGTGCCAGCAGTACAGGGGTCAATCAGCCCCAGCATTTT
>.|TRBV30|13|.|TRBJ2-5
CAWGKLVWETQYF
TGTGCCTGGGGAAAACTAGTCTGGGAGACCCAGTACTTC
>.|TRBV3-1|15|TRBD2|TRBJ2-2
CASSLGLANTGELFF
TGTGCCAGCAGCCTGGGACTAGCGAACACCGGGGAGCTGTTTTTT
>.|TRBV5-4|16|TRBD2|TRBJ2-5
CASSLNPSGEGETQYF
TGTGCCAGCAGCTTGAATCCTAGCGGGGAAGGGGAGACCCAGTACTTC
>.|TRBV7-3|11|.|TRBJ1-1
CASTEGTEAFF
TGTGCCAGCACAGAAGGCACTGAAGCTTTCTTT
>.|TRBV24-1|14|.|TRBJ1-2
CATSDSGTSYGYTF
TGTGCCACCAGTGATTCAGGAACATCTTATGGCTACACCTTC
>.|TRBV7-9|15|.|TRBJ2-1
CASSLVGVTHNEQFF
TGTGCCAGCAGCTTAGTGGGAGTTACCCACAATGAGCAGTTCTTC
>.|TRBV14|17|.|TRBJ2-6
CASSQEPGLAGANVLTF
TGTGCCAGCAGCCAAGAGCCAGGGCTGGCTGGGGCCAACGTCCTGACTTTC
>.|TRBV15|14|.|TRBJ2-5
CATSRDVTGETQYF
TGTGCCACCAGCAGAGATGTGACCGGAGAGACCCAGTACTTC
>.|TRBV7-2|16|.|TRBJ2-1
CASSLLLALSYNEQFF
TGTGCCAGCAGCTTGCTCCTAGCGCTTTCCTACAATGAGCAGTTCTTC
>few|TRBV29-1|12|.|TRBJ2-1
CSVEDGPQEQFF
TGCAGCGTTGAAGATGGGCCACAGGAGCAGTTCTTC
>once|TRBV5-1|16|TRBD2|TRBJ2-2
CASSLKAGGNTGELFF
TGCGCCAGCAGCTTGAAAGCGGGAGGGAACACCGGGGAGCTGTTTTTT
>.|TRBV27|15|.|TRBJ1-1
CASRPRGPMNTEAFF
TGTGCCAGTAGACCTCGGGGACCCATGAACACTGAAGCTTTCTTT
>.|TRBV29-1|13|.|TRBJ1-2
CSVEDRGLLGYTF
TGCAGCGTTGAAGATCGGGGCCTGCTGGGCTACACCTTC
>.|TRBV4-3|15|.|TRBJ2-3
CASSILQGRGDTQYF
TGCGCCAGCAGCATCCTTCAGGGGAGGGGGGATACGCAGTATTTT
>.|TRBV18|14|.|TRBJ2-3
CASSPPPTRNTQYF
TGTGCCAGCTCACCACCTCCTACCAGGAATACGCAGTATTTT